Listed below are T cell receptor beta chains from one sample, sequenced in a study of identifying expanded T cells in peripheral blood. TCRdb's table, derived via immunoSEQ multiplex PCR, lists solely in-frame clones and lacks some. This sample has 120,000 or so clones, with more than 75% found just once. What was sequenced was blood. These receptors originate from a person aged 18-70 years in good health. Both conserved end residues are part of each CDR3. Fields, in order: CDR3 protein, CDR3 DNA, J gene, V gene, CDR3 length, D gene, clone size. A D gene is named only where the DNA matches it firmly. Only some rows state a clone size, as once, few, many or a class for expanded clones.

CDR3aa: CASSFSNTGELFF; CDR3nt: TGTGCCAGCAGCTTTAGCAACACCGGGGAGCTGTTTTTT; j_gene: TRBJ2-2; v_gene: TRBV11-2; len: 13; d_gene: -; abundance: many
CDR3aa: CAWSLWRGYGYTF; CDR3nt: TGTGCCTGGAGTCTCTGGCGCGGGTATGGCTACACCTTC; j_gene: TRBJ1-2; v_gene: TRBV30; len: 13; d_gene: -; abundance: once
CDR3aa: CASSLPRYEQYF; CDR3nt: TGTGCCAGCAGCCTTCCCCGCTACGAGCAGTACTTC; j_gene: TRBJ2-7; v_gene: TRBV2; len: 12; d_gene: -; abundance: -
CDR3aa: CASSLATQGLGPSPLHF; CDR3nt: TGCGCCAGCAGCTTGGCTACTCAGGGGCTTGGGCCTTCACCCCTCCACTTT; j_gene: TRBJ1-6; v_gene: TRBV5-1; len: 17; d_gene: -; abundance: few
CDR3aa: CASSRSVDSGHADTQYF; CDR3nt: TGTGCCAGTAGTAGATCGGTGGACAGTGGTCATGCAGATACGCAGTATTTT; j_gene: TRBJ2-3; v_gene: TRBV19; len: 17; d_gene: -; abundance: -
CDR3aa: CASSTGTGLFSYGYTF; CDR3nt: TGTGCCAGTAGCACCGGGACAGGGTTGTTTTCCTATGGCTACACCTTC; j_gene: TRBJ1-2; v_gene: TRBV19; len: 16; d_gene: TRBD1; abundance: -
CDR3aa: CASSTLGGGRVEKLFF; CDR3nt: TGTGCCAGTAGTACCCTTGGAGGGGGGCGTGTTGAAAAACTGTTTTTT; j_gene: TRBJ1-4; v_gene: TRBV19; len: 16; d_gene: -; abundance: -
CDR3aa: CASSSFGGTDYGYTF; CDR3nt: TGTGCCAGCAGCTCCTTTGGGGGAACAGACTATGGCTACACCTTC; j_gene: TRBJ1-2; v_gene: TRBV5-8; len: 15; d_gene: -; abundance: -
CDR3aa: CASSFQNTGELFF; CDR3nt: TGTGCCAGCAGCTTTCAGAACACCGGGGAGCTGTTTTTT; j_gene: TRBJ2-2; v_gene: TRBV5-6; len: 13; d_gene: -; abundance: -
CDR3aa: CASSFDSYNEQFF; CDR3nt: TGTGCCAGCAGCTTTGACAGTTACAATGAGCAGTTCTTC; j_gene: TRBJ2-1; v_gene: TRBV7-3; len: 13; d_gene: -; abundance: -
CDR3aa: CASSQRDSRSYEQYF; CDR3nt: TGTGCCAGCAGCCAACGGGACAGCCGATCCTACGAGCAGTACTTC; j_gene: TRBJ2-7; v_gene: TRBV14; len: 15; d_gene: TRBD1; abundance: -
CDR3aa: CASSLEGRYGYTF; CDR3nt: TGTGCCAGCAGCTTAGAGGGTAGATATGGCTACACCTTC; j_gene: TRBJ1-2; v_gene: TRBV7-2; len: 13; d_gene: -; abundance: -
CDR3aa: CASRPPGTNTGELFF; CDR3nt: TGTGCCAGCAGACCTCCCGGGACGAACACCGGGGAGCTGTTTTTT; j_gene: TRBJ2-2; v_gene: TRBV7-2; len: 15; d_gene: -; abundance: once
CDR3aa: CASSLTRHEAFF; CDR3nt: TGTGCCAGCAGCTTAACGCGGCATGAAGCTTTCTTT; j_gene: TRBJ1-1; v_gene: TRBV7-9; len: 12; d_gene: -; abundance: -